This T cell receptor (beta chain) was found in a study of vaccination and CD4 T cells after COVID-19. Treatment given: roughly 11-day PBMC culture with coronavirus spike peptide pools or control peptides (ViraFEST assay). The CDR3 is made up of 14 amino acids. V was pared by 3 bases and J by 2 bases, with 12 bases between. Germline CDR1 reads SGHRS; CDR2 reads YFSETQ. With the Oncomine TCR Beta short-read assay, DNA from cultured CD4+ T cells was sequenced. TCRdb re-called the PCR reads through MiXCR, storing one row per CDR3 protein. The table lists under 15,000 distinct CDR3 sequences, 40% to 65% of them singletons, with approximately 16% in the top ten. With regard to this clonotype: The antigen is not known.

Material for sequencing was CD4+ T cells from blood, cultured in vitro. The rearrangement links TRBV5-1 to TRBJ2-7; D call uncertain. The receptor was derived from a human donor who had recovered from COVID-19. The CDR3 DNA sequence: TGCGCCAGCAGCTCCACGGCCGGTACCTACGAGCAGTACTTC. The encoded protein is CASSSTAGTYEQYF.